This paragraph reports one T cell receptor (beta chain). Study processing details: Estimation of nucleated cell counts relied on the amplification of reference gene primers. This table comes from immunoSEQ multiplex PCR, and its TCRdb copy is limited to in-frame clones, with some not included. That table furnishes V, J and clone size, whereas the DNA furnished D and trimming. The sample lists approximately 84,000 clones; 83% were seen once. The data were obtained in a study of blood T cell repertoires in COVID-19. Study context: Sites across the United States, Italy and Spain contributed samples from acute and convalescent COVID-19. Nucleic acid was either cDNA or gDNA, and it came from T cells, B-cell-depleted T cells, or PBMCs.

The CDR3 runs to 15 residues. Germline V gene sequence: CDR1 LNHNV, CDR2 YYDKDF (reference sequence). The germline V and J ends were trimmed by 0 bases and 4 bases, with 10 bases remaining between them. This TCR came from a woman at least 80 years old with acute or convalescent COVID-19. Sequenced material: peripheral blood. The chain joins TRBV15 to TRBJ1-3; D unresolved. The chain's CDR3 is CATSRDPRAGNTIYF. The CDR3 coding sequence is TGTGCCACCAGCAGAGATCCGAGGGCCGGAAACACCATATATTTT.